This T cell receptor beta chain appears in the sequencing data of a study of OX40 agonist ivuxolimab in advanced cancers. Overall study: Ivuxolimab was delivered to patients intravenously every 2 weeks at doses spanning 0.01 to 10 mg/kg. Head and neck, renal cell, melanoma or hepatocellular carcinoma were the cancers that dose-escalation patients had. Three dose-escalation patients had partial responses: one with hepatocellular carcinoma and two with cutaneous melanoma.

Deletions cut 5 bases from V and 0 bases from J, with 14 bases between. Germline CDR1 is SGHAT and CDR2 is FQNNGV. The CDR3 has 16 amino acids. Libraries were prepared by immunoSEQ multiplex PCR; TCRdb keeps only in-frame clonotypes and omits some of them. Of roughly 66,000 clones in the sample, approximately 85% are singletons; the top ten hold roughly 0.4%. The genes are TRBV11-2 and TRBJ1-3; D call uncertain. The sample was CD4+ or CD8+ T cells sorted from blood, taken in a trial of the OX40 agonist ivuxolimab. This TCR derives from an adult with an advanced solid tumor such as melanoma, head and neck, liver or kidney cancer. CDR3 region: CASSPSTPSSGNTIYF. In DNA form, the CDR3 reads TGTGCCAGCAGCCCTTCGACACCGAGCTCTGGAAACACCATATATTTT.